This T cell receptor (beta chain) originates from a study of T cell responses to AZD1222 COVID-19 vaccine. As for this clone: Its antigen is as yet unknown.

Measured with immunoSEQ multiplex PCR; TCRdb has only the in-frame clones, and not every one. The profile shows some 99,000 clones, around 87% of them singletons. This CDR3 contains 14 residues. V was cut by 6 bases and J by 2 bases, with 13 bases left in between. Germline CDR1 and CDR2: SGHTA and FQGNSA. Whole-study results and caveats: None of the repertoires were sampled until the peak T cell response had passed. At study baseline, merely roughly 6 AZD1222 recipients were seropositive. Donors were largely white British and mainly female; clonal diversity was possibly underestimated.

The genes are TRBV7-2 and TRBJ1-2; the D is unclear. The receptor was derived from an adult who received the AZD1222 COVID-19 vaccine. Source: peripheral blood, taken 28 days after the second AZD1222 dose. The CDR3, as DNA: TGTGCCAGCAGGCCCGGCCACCTGAACTATGGCTACACCTTC. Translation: CASRPGHLNYGYTF. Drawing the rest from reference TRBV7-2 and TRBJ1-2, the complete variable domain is GAGVSQSPSNKVTEKGKDVELRCDPISGHTALYWYRQSLGQGLEFLIYFQGNSAPDKSGLPSDRFSAERTGGSVSTLTIQRTQQEDSAVYLCASRPGHLNYGYTFGSGTRLTVV.